These T cell receptor beta chains were read from a single sample in a study of metastatic and nonmetastatic thyroid tumors. TCRdb reprocessed the PCR reads via MiXCR. The data contain about 46,000 clones, about 25% of them singletons. The source material was blood. Every receptor here comes from a male donor with papillary thyroid cancer or a benign thyroid nodule (not recorded which). Some clones in this sample may be carry-over from other donors' samples. Each CDR3 is given with its conserved first and last residue. A D gene is named only where the DNA matches it firmly. Size values are once, few and many counts, or a class for expanded clones, and some rows have none.

>many|TRBJ2-3|TRBV27|TRBD2
TGTGCCAGCAGCCGACTAGCGGGAGCTGGGACGCAGTATTTT
CASSRLAGAGTQYF
>few|TRBJ2-1|TRBV6-1|-
TGTGCCAGCAGTGATTCTAGTTGGAAACCCAATGAGCAGTTCTTC
CASSDSSWKPNEQFF
>-|TRBJ1-2|TRBV12-3/TRBV12-4|-
TGTGCCAGCAGTTTAGAGTCCAGGCTCCCCTATGGCTACACCTTC
CASSLESRLPYGYTF
>many|TRBJ2-7|TRBV5-1|TRBD2
TGCGCCAGCAGCCCCCTGACTAGCGGGAGAAGCTACGAGCAGTACTTC
CASSPLTSGRSYEQYF
>-|TRBJ2-2|TRBV5-1|-
TGCGCCAGCAGCTTGGGCCGGCACGACACCGGGGAGCTGTTTTTT
CASSLGRHDTGELFF
>many|TRBJ2-1|TRBV6-1|-
TGTGCCAGCGTAGCCCCCGGGACCGATGAGCAGTTCTTC
CASVAPGTDEQFF
>many|TRBJ2-7|TRBV12-3/TRBV12-4|-
TGTGCCAGCAGTTTTAGTGAGACGGGGGGCCTATACGAGCAGTACTTC
CASSFSETGGLYEQYF
>medium-sized|TRBJ1-6|TRBV12-3/TRBV12-4|-
TGTGCCAGCAGTTTATTGGGGGGAAGCCTCCACTTT
CASSLLGGSLHF
>many|TRBJ2-2|TRBV20-1|-
TGCAGTGCTCCCATAGACACCGGGGAGCTGTTTTTT
CSAPIDTGELFF
>few|TRBJ1-2|TRBV24-1|TRBD1
TGTGCCACCAGTGATTTCCTGCCGGGGGACAGGGTTAATTGCGGCTATGGCTACACCTTC
CATSDFLPGDRVNCGYGYTF
>many|TRBJ2-3|TRBV3-1|-
-
CASSQVAGGIGYF
>-|TRBJ2-1|TRBV28|-
TGTGCCAGCAGCTATCAGGGGTTCGAGCAGTTCTTC
CASSYQGFEQFF
>few|TRBJ2-2|TRBV24-1|TRBD1
TGTGCCACCAGTGATCTCCCGACAGGGGATGAGACCGGGGAGCTGTTTTTT
CATSDLPTGDETGELFF
>few|TRBJ2-7|TRBV27|TRBD1
TGTGCCAGCAGTTCCTACAGGGGGAGCTCCTACGAGCAGTACTTC
CASSSYRGSSYEQYF
>many|TRBJ1-1|TRBV18|-
TGTGCCAGCTCACCTGAGGGCTTGACTGAAGCTTTCTTT
CASSPEGLTEAFF
>-|TRBJ1-5|TRBV20-1|-
TGCAGTGCTAGTGGCGGCTATCAGCCCCAGCATTTT
CSASGGYQPQHF
>-|TRBJ2-1|TRBV19|TRBD1
TGTGCCAGTAGTATATCTGGGACAGGGGGCCGGAATGAGCAGTTCTTC
CASSISGTGGRNEQFF
>-|TRBJ1-1|TRBV7-3|-
TGTGCCAGCAGCTCCGCGGGCCACGGGGAAACTGAAGCTTCCTTT
CASSSAGHGETEASF
>medium-sized|TRBJ2-7|TRBV30|-
TGTGCCTGGAGGCCCGGGTTCTCCTACGAGCAGTACTTC
CAWRPGFSYEQYF
>many|TRBJ2-1|TRBV2|-
TGTGCCAGCAGTGAACGGAGCTCCTACAATGAGCAGTTCTTC
CASSERSSYNEQFF